Each of the 14 T cell receptor beta chains below was sequenced from the same sample in a study of immune reconstitution after stem cell transplant in scleroderma. TCRdb re-derived calls from the RT-PCR reads in MiXCR, one entry per CDR3 protein. The table lists just over 3,500 distinct CDR3 sequences, under 7.5% of them singletons. Sampling took place before or after autologous hematopoietic stem cell transplantation (not recorded which). These TCRs come from a female donor with systemic sclerosis.

The genes are TRBV5-5 and TRBJ2-3; maybe TRBD2 (6 bases). Trimming removed 4 bases from V and 2 bases from J, with 17 bases in between. The CDR3 contains 16 residues. Looked up from germline, CDR1 is SGHKS and CDR2 is YYEKEE (reference sequence). The DNA for the CDR3 is TGTGCCAGCAGCCCGGGGGTAGCCGGAGACACAGATACGCAGTATTTT. Protein: CASSPGVAGDTDTQYF.

Within the sample, this clonotype is medium-sized. V is TRBV20-1 and J is TRBJ1-2; the match to TRBD1 covers 8 bases. Germline CDR1 DFQATT, CDR2 SNEGSKA (reference sequence). V lost 4 bases to trimming and J lost 5 bases; unmatched junction nucleotides: 9. This CDR3 has 14 amino acids. Here the CDR3 reads CSAIRTGQVYGYTF. CDR3 nucleotide sequence: TGCAGTGCTATCCGGACAGGGCAAGTTTATGGCTACACCTTC.

The table lists this clonotype with a few counts. As DNA, the CDR3 is TGTGCCAGCAGTTTCAGGGGACCAAGGGAGACCCAGTACTTC. It specifies CASSFRGPRETQYF. The chain carries TRBV27 and TRBJ2-5; the D gene is possibly TRBD1 (6 bases). V lost 3 bases to trimming and J lost 5 bases, with 13 bases between them. Per germline, CDR1 MNHEY and CDR2 SMNVEV (reference sequence). The CDR3 spans 14 residues.

Notes on this clonotype: A read error may account for a junction end that differs from germline. This chain joins TRBV27 and TRBJ2-2, with D uncertain. Germline CDR1 reads MNHEY; CDR2 reads SMNVEV (reference sequence). This CDR3 has 15 amino acids. The CDR3 nucleotides read TGTGCCTGCAGAGATGAACCGCGGCCCACCGGGGAGCTGTTTTTT. This codes for CACRDEPRPTGELFF.

The CDR3 reads CASSQGQVVREQFF. DNA for the CDR3: TGTGCCAGCAGCCAAGGACAAGTCGTGAGGGAGCAGTTCTTC. The chain is built from TRBV3-1 and TRBJ2-1; D gene ambiguous. The germline V gene has CDR1 LGHDT and CDR2 YNNKEL (reference sequence). The V and J ends lost 1 base and 10 bases respectively, with 14 bases between them. The CDR3 totals 14 residues.

This clonotype is categorized as medium-sized. This chain joins TRBV20-1 and TRBJ2-3; D is uncertain. This CDR3 has 11 amino acids. CDR1 and CDR2 (germline): DFQATT, SNEGSKA (reference sequence). With 3 bases removed from V and 12 bases from J, the gap between germline ends came to 13 bases. CDR3 protein: CSASSGPAQYF. The CDR3 DNA reads as TGCAGTGCTAGTTCTGGGCCGGCCCAGTATTTT.

V usage is TRBV12-3 or TRBV12-4 and J usage is TRBJ2-3; the D call may be TRBD1 or TRBD2 (5 bases each). The CDR3 runs 15 residues. V dropped 6 bases and J dropped 1 base, with 14 bases sitting between them. The CDR3 bases are TGTGCCAGCAGCCAGACCGGGACCCGCACAGATACGCAGTATTTT. As protein: CASSQTGTRTDTQYF.

By share, this clonotype ranks as medium-sized. The chain recombines TRBV5-1 with TRBJ1-6, with 8 bases aligning to TRBD1. CDR1 is SGHRS, CDR2 YFSETQ, per germline. The CDR3 contains 14 residues. Trimming at V came to 3 bases and at J to 10 bases, leaving 6 bases not matched to a gene. The CDR3 protein is CASSSRTGHSPLHF. The CDR3 DNA follows: TGCGCCAGCAGCTCTAGGACAGGGCACTCACCCCTCCACTTT.

Points on this clonotype: This may arise from a read error, as a much more abundant clone is one base away. This chain joins TRBV6-1 and TRBJ2-7; D remains unclear. The CDR3 extends over 11 amino acids. Germline V gene lookup returns CDR1 MNHNS and CDR2 SASEGT. The chain's CDR3 is CASSELRERYF. The CDR3 DNA sequence: TGTGCCAGCAGTGAACTGCGCGAGCGGTACTTC.

Here the CDR3 reads CASQDRFLWIGEKLFF. The CDR3 bases are TGTGCCAGCCAAGACAGGTTCTTATGGATTGGCGAAAAACTGTTTTTT. The genes are TRBV28 and TRBJ1-4; a weak D match, TRBD1 (6 bases). V shed 8 bases and J shed 8 bases, with 24 bases lying between them. The CDR3 loop spans 16 amino acids. In germline, CDR1 is MDHEN, CDR2 SYDVKM. Based on the CDR3 plus reference TRBV28 and TRBJ1-4, the full variable domain is DVKVTQSSRYLVKRTGEKVFLECVQDMDHENMFWYRQDPGLGLRLIYFSYDVKMKEKGDIPEGYSVSREKKERFSLILESASTNQTSMYLCASQDRFLWIGEKLFFGSGTQLSVL.

By share, this clonotype counts as medium-sized. The rearrangement joins TRBV7-2 to TRBJ1-2, with 8 bases that match TRBD1. V was pared by 5 bases and J by 7 bases, with 15 bases of the junction left unmatched. The CDR3 runs 16 residues. CDR1 is SGHTA and CDR2 is FQGNSA in the germline V gene. CDR3 residues: CASSPGPGQAVSGYTF. The CDR3 coding sequence is TGTGCCAGCAGCCCGGGACCGGGACAGGCCGTTTCTGGCTACACCTTC. The full variable domain, rest sourced from reference TRBV7-2 and TRBJ1-2, is GAGVSQSPSNKVTEKGKDVELRCDPISGHTALYWYRQSLGQGLEFLIYFQGNSAPDKSGLPSDRFSAERTGGSVSTLTIQRTQQEDSAVYLCASSPGPGQAVSGYTFGSGTRLTVV.

By proportion, this clonotype is medium-sized (0.01 to 0.1%). The rearrangement links TRBV12-3 or TRBV12-4 to TRBJ1-1, with 10 bases that match TRBD1. CDR3 size: 15 residues. V lost 6 bases to trimming and J lost 11 bases; unmatched junction nucleotides: 15. CDR3 sequence (DNA): TGTGCCAGCAGCCCCTCCGGGACAGGGGCCCTTGGGGCTTTCTTT. Residues: CASSPSGTGALGAFF.

The genes are TRBV3-1 and TRBJ2-2; tentative D call: TRBD2 (5 bases). This CDR3 region has 18 residues. Germline CDR1 is LGHDT and CDR2 is YNNKEL (reference sequence). Trimming cost V 0 bases and J 1 base, with 15 bases left between them. CDR3 DNA: TGTGCCAGCAGCCAAGACCCCCTGGGTAGCGTGAACACCGGGGAGCTGTTTTTT. Protein: CASSQDPLGSVNTGELFF.

This clonotype is deemed medium-sized (0.01 to 0.1%). The rearrangement joins TRBV20-1 to TRBJ2-5; TRBD2 matches at 7 bases. CDR3 length equals 14 residues. CDR1 DFQATT and CDR2 SNEGSKA come from the germline V gene (reference sequence). V lost 0 bases, J lost 5 bases, and 6 bases stayed unmatched. The CDR3 nucleotides read TGCAGTGCTAGAGATCGTGCGGGGGTTGAGACCCAGTACTTC. Its protein product is CSARDRAGVETQYF.